The subject of this entry is one TCR beta chain. The antigen is not known. TCRdb's table, derived via immunoSEQ multiplex PCR, lists solely in-frame clones and lacks some. The profile shows about 180,000 clones, around nine tenths of them singletons. The sample is drawn from a study of cytomegalovirus exposure and HLA in healthy donors. Findings and limits, study-wide: In vitro experiments confirmed that three CMV-associated chains were specific for CMV antigens. A list of roughly 180 TCR beta chains associated with cytomegalovirus was given. The classifier was said to identify cytomegalovirus status with high specificity and sensitivity.

Germline V gene sequence: CDR1 DFQATT, CDR2 SNEGSKA (reference sequence). The CDR3 extends over 11 amino acids. The V and J ends lost 4 bases and 4 bases respectively, with 7 bases between them. This clonotype was sampled from a young woman in good health and CMV-seronegative. J is TRBJ1-1 and V is TRBV20-1; D not certain. Sequences were obtained from PBMCs. This CDR3 reads CSAMGGTEAFF. The CDR3 DNA follows: TGCAGTGCTATGGGAGGCACTGAAGCTTTCTTT.